This T cell receptor beta chain was retrieved from a study of blood T cell repertoires in COVID-19. About the research overall: COVID-19 samples from acute and convalescent phases originated in the United States, Italy and Spain. The analysed material was cDNA or gDNA that came from T cells, B-cell-depleted T cells, or PBMCs.

Produced via immunoSEQ multiplex PCR; TCRdb's table is partial and in-frame only. This sample yields approximately 250,000 clones, of which roughly 84% are seen a single time; less than 2% belongs to the top ten. The germline V gene encodes CDR1 MNHEY and CDR2 SVGAGI. There are 15 residues in the CDR3. V gave up 6 bases and J gave up 3 bases; unmatched junction bases: 9. Source material: peripheral blood. This TCR came from a woman aged 40 to 50 who had recovered from COVID-19. V usage is TRBV6-5 and J usage is TRBJ2-3; 7 nucleotides align to TRBD1. The CDR3 nucleotides read TGTGCCAGCAGCACCGACAGGGCGAGGACAGATACGCAGTATTTT. Its translation: CASSTDRARTDTQYF.